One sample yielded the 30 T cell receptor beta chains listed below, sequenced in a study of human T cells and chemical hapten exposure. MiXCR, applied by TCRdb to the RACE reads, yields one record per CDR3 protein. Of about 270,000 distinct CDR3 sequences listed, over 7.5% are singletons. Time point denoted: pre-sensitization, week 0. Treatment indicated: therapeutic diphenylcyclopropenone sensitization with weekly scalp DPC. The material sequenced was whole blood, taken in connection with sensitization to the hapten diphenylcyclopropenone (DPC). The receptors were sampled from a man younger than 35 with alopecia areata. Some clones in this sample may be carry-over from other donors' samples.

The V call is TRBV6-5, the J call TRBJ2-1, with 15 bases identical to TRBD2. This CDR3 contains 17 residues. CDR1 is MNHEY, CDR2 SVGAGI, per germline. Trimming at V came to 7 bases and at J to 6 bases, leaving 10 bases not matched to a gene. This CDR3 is CASTPGGLAGGCNEQFF. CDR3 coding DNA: TGTGCCAGCACTCCCGGGGGACTAGCGGGGGGATGCAATGAGCAGTTCTTC.

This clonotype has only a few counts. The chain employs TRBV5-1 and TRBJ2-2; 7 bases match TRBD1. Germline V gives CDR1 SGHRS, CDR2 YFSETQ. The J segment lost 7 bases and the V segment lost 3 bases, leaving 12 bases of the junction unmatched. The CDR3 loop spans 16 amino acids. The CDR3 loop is CASSSNRGLLIGELFF. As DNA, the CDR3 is TGCGCCAGCAGCTCTAACAGGGGCTTGTTGATCGGGGAGCTGTTTTTT.

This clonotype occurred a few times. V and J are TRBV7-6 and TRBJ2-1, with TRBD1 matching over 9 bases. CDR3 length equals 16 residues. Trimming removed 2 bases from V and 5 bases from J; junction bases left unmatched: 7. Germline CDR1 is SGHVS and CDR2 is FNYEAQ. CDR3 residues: CASSLYGGTGHNEQFF. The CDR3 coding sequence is TGTGCCAGCAGCTTATATGGTGGGACAGGGCACAATGAGCAGTTCTTC.

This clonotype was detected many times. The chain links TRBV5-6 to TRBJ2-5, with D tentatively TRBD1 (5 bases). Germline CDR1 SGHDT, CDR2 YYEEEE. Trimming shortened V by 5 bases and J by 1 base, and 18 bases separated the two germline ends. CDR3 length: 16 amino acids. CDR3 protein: CASSQRGKPSQETQYF. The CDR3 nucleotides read TGTGCCAGCAGTCAAAGGGGAAAACCATCCCAAGAGACCCAGTACTTC.

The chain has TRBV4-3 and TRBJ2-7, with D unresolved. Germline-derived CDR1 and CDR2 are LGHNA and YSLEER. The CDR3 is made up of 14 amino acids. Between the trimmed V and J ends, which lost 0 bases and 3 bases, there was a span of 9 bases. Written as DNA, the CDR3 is TGCGCCAGCAGCCAAGACCCCCCAGGCTACGAGCAGTACTTC. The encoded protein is CASSQDPPGYEQYF.

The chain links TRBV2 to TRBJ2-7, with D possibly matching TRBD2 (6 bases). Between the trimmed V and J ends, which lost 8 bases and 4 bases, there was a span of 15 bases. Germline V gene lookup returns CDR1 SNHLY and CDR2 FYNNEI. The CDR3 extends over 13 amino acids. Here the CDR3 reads CASFQWREYEQYF. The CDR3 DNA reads TGTGCCAGCTTCCAGTGGAGGGAATACGAGCAGTACTTC.

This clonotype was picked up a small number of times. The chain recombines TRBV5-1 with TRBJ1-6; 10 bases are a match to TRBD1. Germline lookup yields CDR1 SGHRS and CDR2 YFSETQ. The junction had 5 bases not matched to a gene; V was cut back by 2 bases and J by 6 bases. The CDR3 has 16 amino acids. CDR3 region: CASSFYGQGVNSPLHF. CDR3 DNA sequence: TGCGCCAGCAGCTTTTACGGACAGGGGGTTAATTCACCCCTCCACTTT.

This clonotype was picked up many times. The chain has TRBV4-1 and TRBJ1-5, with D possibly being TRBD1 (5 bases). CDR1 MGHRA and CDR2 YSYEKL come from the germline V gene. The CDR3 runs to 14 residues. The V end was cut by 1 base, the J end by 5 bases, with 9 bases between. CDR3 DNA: TGCGCCAGCAGCCAAGCGTGGGGGGATCAGCCCCAGCATTTT. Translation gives CASSQAWGDQPQHF.

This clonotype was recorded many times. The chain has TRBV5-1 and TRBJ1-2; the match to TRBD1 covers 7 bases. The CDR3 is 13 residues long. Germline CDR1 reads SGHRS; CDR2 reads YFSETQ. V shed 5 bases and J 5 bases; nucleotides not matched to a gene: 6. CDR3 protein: CASRPGTAYGYTF. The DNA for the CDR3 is TGCGCCAGCAGACCTGGGACAGCTTATGGCTACACCTTC.

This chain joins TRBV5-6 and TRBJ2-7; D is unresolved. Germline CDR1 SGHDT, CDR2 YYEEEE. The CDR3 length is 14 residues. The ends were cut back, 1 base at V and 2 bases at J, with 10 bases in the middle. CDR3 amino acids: CASSLCGPAYEQYF. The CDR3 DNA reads TGTGCCAGCAGCTTGTGCGGACCTGCCTACGAGCAGTACTTC.

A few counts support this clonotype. The DNA for the CDR3 is TGTGCCAGCAGCTGGAGCGGGGGTGGGACAGATACGCAGTATTTT. Protein product: CASSWSGGGTDTQYF. This chain links TRBV7-3 with TRBJ2-3, with 8 bases identical to TRBD2. Per germline, CDR1 SGHTA and CDR2 FQGTGA. The CDR3 is 15 residues long. Trimming at V came to 4 bases and at J to 3 bases, leaving 6 bases not matched to a gene.

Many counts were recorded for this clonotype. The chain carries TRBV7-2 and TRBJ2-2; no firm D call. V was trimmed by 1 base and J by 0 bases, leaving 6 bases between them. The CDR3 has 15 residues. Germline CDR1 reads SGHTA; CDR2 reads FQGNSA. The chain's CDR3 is CASSLVAANTGELFF. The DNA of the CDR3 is TGTGCCAGCAGCTTAGTGGCGGCGAACACCGGGGAGCTGTTTTTT.

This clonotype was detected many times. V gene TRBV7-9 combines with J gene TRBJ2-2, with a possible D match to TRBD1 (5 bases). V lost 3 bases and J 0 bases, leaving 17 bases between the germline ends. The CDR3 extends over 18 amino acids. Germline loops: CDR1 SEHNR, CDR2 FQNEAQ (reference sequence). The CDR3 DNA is TGTGCCAGCAGCTTCACCGGCTGGGGCCAGACGAACACCGGGGAGCTGTTTTTT. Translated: CASSFTGWGQTNTGELFF.

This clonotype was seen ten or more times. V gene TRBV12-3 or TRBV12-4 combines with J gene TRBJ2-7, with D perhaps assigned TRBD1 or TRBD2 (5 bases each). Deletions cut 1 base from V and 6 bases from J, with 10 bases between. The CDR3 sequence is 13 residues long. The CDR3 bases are TGTGCCAGCAGTTTAGAGAGGGGCGGCGAGCAGTACTTC. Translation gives CASSLERGGEQYF.

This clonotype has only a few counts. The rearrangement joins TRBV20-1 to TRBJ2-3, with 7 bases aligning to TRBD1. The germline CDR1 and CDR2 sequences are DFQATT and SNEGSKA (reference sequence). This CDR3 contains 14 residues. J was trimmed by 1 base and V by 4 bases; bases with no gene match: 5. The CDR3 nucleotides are TGCAGTGCTACACAGGGGATTGGCACAGATACGCAGTATTTT. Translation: CSATQGIGTDTQYF.

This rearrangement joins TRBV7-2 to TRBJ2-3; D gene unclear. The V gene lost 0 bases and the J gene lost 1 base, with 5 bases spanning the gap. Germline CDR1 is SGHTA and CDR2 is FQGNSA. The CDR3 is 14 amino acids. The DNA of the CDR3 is TGTGCCAGCAGCTTAGCCTTACGCACAGATACGCAGTATTTT. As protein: CASSLALRTDTQYF.

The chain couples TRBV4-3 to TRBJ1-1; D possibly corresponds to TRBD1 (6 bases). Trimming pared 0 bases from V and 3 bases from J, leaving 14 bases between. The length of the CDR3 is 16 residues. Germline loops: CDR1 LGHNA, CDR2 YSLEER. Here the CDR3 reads CASSQDHRDGYTEAFF. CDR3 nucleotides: TGCGCCAGCAGCCAAGATCACAGGGACGGTTACACTGAAGCTTTCTTT.

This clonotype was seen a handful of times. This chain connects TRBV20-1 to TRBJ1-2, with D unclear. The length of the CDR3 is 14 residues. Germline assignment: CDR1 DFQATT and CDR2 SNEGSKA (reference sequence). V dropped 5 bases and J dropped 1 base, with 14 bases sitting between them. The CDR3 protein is CSASSPGRNYGYTF. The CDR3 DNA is TGCAGTGCTTCAAGCCCCGGGCGTAACTATGGCTACACCTTC.

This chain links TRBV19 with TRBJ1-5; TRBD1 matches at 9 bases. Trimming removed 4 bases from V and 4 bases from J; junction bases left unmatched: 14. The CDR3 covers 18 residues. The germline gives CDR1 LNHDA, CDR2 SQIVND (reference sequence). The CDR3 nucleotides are TGTGCCAGTAGTAGTTTAACCGGGACAGGGAATCGGAATCAGCCCCAGCATTTT. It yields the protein CASSSLTGTGNRNQPQHF.

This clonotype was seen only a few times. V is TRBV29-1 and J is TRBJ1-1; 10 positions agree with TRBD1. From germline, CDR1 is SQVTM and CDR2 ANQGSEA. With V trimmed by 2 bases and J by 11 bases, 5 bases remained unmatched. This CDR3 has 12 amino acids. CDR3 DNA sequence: TGCAGCGTTGAATTGACAGGGGGCAAGGCTTTCTTT. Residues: CSVELTGGKAFF.

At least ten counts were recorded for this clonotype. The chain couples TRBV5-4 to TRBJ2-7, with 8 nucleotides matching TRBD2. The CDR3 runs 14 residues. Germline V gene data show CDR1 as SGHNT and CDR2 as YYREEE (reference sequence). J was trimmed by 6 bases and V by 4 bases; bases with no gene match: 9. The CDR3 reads CASSMGLGLLEQYV. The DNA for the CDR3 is TGTGCCAGCAGCATGGGACTAGGTCTCCTCGAGCAGTACGTC.

The CDR3 DNA follows: TGTGCCAGCAGCTTGAAGGCGGGACAGGGGAACTATGGCTACACCTTC. Encoded protein: CASSLKAGQGNYGYTF. The V gene is TRBV7-9, the J gene TRBJ1-2; 10 bases fit TRBD1. The CDR3 consists of 16 residues. V shed 3 bases and J 2 bases; nucleotides not matched to a gene: 6. CDR1 is SEHNR, CDR2 FQNEAQ, per germline (reference sequence).

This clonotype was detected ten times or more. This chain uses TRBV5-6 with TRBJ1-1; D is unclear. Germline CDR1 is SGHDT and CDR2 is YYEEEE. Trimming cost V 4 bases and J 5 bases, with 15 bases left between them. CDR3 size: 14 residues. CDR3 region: CASSLDLGRTEAFF. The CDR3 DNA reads TGTGCCAGCAGCCTAGACTTAGGCCGTACTGAAGCTTTCTTT.

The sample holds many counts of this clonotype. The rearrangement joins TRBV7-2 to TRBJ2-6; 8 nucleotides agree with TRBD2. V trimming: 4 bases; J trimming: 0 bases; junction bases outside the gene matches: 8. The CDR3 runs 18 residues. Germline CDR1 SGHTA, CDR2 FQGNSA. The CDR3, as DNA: TGTGCCAGCAGCTCCCCGGGACTAGGGCACTCTGGGGCCAACGTCCTGACTTTC. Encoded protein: CASSSPGLGHSGANVLTF.

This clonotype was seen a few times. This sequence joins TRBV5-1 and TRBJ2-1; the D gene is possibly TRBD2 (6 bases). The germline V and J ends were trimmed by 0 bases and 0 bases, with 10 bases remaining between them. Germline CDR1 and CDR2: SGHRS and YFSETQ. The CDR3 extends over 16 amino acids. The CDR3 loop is CASSLAGDLSYNEQFF. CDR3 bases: TGCGCCAGCAGCTTGGCGGGGGACCTCTCCTACAATGAGCAGTTCTTC.

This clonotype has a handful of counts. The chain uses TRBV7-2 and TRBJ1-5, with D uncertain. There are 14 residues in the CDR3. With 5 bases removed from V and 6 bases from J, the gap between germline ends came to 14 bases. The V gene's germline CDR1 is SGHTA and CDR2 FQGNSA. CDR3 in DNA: TGTGCCAGCAGCCACGCAAGGGCCAGTCAGCCCCAGCATTTT. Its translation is CASSHARASQPQHF.

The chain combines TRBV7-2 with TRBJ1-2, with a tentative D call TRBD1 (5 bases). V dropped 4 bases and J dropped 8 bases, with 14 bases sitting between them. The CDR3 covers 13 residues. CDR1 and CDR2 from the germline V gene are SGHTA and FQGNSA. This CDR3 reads CASSYYRTDGYTF. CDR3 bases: TGTGCCAGCAGCTATTACAGGACGGACGGCTACACCTTC.

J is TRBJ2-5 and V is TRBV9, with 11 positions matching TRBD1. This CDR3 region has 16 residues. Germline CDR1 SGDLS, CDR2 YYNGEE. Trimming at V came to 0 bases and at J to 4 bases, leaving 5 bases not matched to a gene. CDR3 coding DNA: TGTGCCAGCAGCGTAGGGATGGACAGGGGGCGAGAGACCCAGTACTTC. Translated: CASSVGMDRGRETQYF.

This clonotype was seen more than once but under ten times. Here the CDR3 reads CASSLDPFGTDTQYF. Here the CDR3 DNA reads TGCGCCAGCAGCTTGGATCCGTTCGGCACAGATACGCAGTATTTT. V is TRBV5-1 and J is TRBJ2-3; the D is unclear. The CDR3 length is 15 residues. Trimming removed 0 bases at V and 1 base at J, with 9 bases between. CDR1 SGHRS and CDR2 YFSETQ come from the germline V gene.

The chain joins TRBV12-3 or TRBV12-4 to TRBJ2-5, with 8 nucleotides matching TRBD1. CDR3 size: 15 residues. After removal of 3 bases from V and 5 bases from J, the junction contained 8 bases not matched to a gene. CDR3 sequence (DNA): TGTGCCAGCAGTTTTCGGGCAGGGGGCCGGGAGACCCAGTACTTC. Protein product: CASSFRAGGRETQYF.